This TCR beta chain was identified during a study of cytomegalovirus exposure and HLA in healthy donors. About the research overall: Genotyping showed about 80% of a few hundred donors falling in the Caucasian-associated ancestry cluster.

For this clone: What it recognizes is unknown.

Amplification used 60 Vbeta primers and 13 Jbeta primers. Libraries were prepared by immunoSEQ multiplex PCR; TCRdb keeps only in-frame clonotypes and omits some of them. Recorded here are over 100,000 clones; the top ten clones represent 1.5% to 2%. Study-wide findings and caveats: Using the classifier, cytomegalovirus status was reportedly diagnosed with high specificity and sensitivity. In a later analysis, donors in an Asian-associated ancestry cluster reportedly had fewer N-insertions in productive TCRs than the cohort mean.

The germline gives CDR1 MNHNS, CDR2 SASEGT. The CDR3 has 13 amino acids. V was shortened by 11 bases and J by 9 bases, with 20 bases between the two germline ends. The chain recombines TRBV6-1 with TRBJ1-5; D unclear. The source material was PBMCs. The receptor comes from a woman aged 40-49 years in good health and CMV-seropositive. CDR3 region: CASHDLAEWPQHF. In DNA, the CDR3 is TGTGCCTCTCATGACCTGGCGGAGTGGCCCCAGCATTTT.